This T cell receptor beta chain emerged from a study of T-cell reconstitution after alpha-beta-depleted transplantation in children. The TCRbeta library was prepared with unique molecular identifiers. TCRdb re-analysed the PCR reads in MiXCR, keeping a single row per CDR3 protein. The sample yields 490,000 or so distinct CDR3 sequences, about an eighth seen once. Trimming left V 1 base short and J 6 bases short, with 18 bases between. The CDR3 has 15 amino acids. Germline V gene lookup returns CDR1 DFQATT and CDR2 SNEGSKA (reference sequence). This clonotype has a handful of counts. The sequence was collected from a human donor who donated a stem cell graft to a child with combined immunodeficiency. The genes are TRBV20-1 and TRBJ1-2; D is perhaps TRBD1 (6 bases). This specimen was PBMCs from the stem cell graft donor, taken from the stem cell graft. CDR3 sequence (DNA): TGCAGTGCTAGAGGCCCGCGGGCAGGGGAGAATGGCTACACCTTC. It specifies CSARGPRAGENGYTF.